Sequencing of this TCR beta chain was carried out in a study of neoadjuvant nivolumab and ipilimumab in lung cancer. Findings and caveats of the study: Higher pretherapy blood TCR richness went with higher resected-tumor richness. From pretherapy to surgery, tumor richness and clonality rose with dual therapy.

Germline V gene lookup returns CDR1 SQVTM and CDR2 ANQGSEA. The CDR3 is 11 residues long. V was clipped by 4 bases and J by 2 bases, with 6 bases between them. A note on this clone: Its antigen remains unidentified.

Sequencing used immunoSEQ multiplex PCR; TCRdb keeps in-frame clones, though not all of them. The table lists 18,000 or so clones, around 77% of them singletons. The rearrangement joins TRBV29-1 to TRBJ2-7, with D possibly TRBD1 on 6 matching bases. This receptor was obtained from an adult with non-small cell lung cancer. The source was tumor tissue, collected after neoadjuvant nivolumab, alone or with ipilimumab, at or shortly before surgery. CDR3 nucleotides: TGCAGCGTTGCAGGGGCCTACGAGCAGTACTTC. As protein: CSVAGAYEQYF.